Following are 6 T cell receptor beta chains from one sample sequenced in a study of vaccination effects on CD4 cells after COVID-19 (dated by TCRdb to the early 2020s). To prepare the library, the immunoSEQ multiplex PCR assay was applied. TCRdb provides this immuneACCESS table in a form limited to in-frame rearrangements. Some clones are lacking; in checked studies, under half of them reflect an unresolved V gene, and why the rest are absent is not known. This sample has around 83,000 clones in its table, and around four fifths of those were observed once. Jointly, the top ten make up approximately 1.7% of the sample. No antigen is known for these receptors. In the ViraFEST assay, PBMC were stimulated with viral peptide pools, and antigen-specific CD4+ T cell clonotypes were then identified by expansion using TCR sequencing. After more than nine days of culture, CD4+ T cells were isolated with the EasySep CD4+ T cell isolation kit.

Sequencing used CD4+ T cells from PBMCs cultured with HCoV-229E spike peptides, obtained before COVID-19 vaccination. The cell subset or site label for this specimen denotes: HCoV-229E spike overlapping peptide pool stimulation. Receptors originate from a human donor who received a COVID-19 vaccine.

This chain uses TRBV5-1 with TRBJ2-1; 7 nucleotides agree with TRBD2. This CDR3 has 15 amino acids. V dropped 6 bases and J dropped 2; count of bases not matched to a gene: 8. CDR1 and CDR2 (germline): SGHRS, YFSETQ. The CDR3 spells CASNLGGSTYNEQFF. The CDR3 region has the DNA TGCGCCAGCAATCTTGGCGGGAGTACCTACAATGAGCAGTTCTTC.

This clone was seen a few times. The V call is TRBV18, the J call TRBJ2-5; possible D gene TRBD1, 6 bases. Germline V gives CDR1 KGHSH, CDR2 LQKENI. Trimming pared 2 bases from V and 6 bases from J, leaving 13 bases between. This CDR3 is built from 14 residues. The CDR3 DNA is TGTGCCAGCTCACCAGGGGGCATTGGAAAGACCCAGTACTTC. Amino acid sequence: CASSPGGIGKTQYF. The full variable domain, with the rest looked up from reference TRBV18 and TRBJ2-5, is NAGVMQNPRHLVRRRGQEARLRCSPMKGHSHVYWYRQLPEEGLKFMVYLQKENIIDESGMPKERFSAEFPKEGPSILRIQQVVRGDSAAYFCASSPGGIGKTQYFGPGTRLLVL.

As regards this clone: A junction boundary mismatches the germline segment, possibly from a read error. The chain combines TRBV28 with TRBJ2-3, with 9 bases lining up with TRBD1. Germline CDR1 MDHEN, CDR2 SYDVKM. CDR3 length equals 16 residues. CDR3 bases: TGTGCCAGCAGTTCCCCGACAGGGGGGGGCACATATACGCAGTATTTT. As protein: CASSSPTGGGTYTQYF.

V gene TRBV19 combines with J gene TRBJ1-5, with 8 nucleotides matching TRBD1. The junction had 4 bases not matched to a gene; V was cut back by 3 bases and J by 6 bases. Germline CDR1 and CDR2: LNHDA and SQIVND (reference sequence). The CDR3 is made up of 14 amino acids. CDR3 DNA: TGTGCCAGTAGTATCGGCCAGGGGGCTCAGCCCCAGCATTTT. This translates into CASSIGQGAQPQHF.

The V gene is TRBV24-1, the J gene TRBJ1-3; D remains unclear. The germline V gene encodes CDR1 KGHDR and CDR2 SFDVKD. V lost 8 bases, J lost 4 bases, and 11 bases lay in between. The CDR3 spans 13 residues. The CDR3: CATTHFWGNTIYF. In DNA form, the CDR3 reads TGTGCCACCACCCATTTTTGGGGAAACACCATATATTTT.

J is TRBJ1-1 and V is TRBV14; the D is unclear. The V end lost 1 base, the J end lost 0 bases, and 12 bases lay between the germline ends. This CDR3 spans 16 amino acids. Germline CDR1 SGHDN, CDR2 FVKESK. The CDR3 nucleotides read TGTGCCAGCAGCCAAGGAGGGCAGCGAATGAACACTGAAGCTTTCTTT. Its translation: CASSQGGQRMNTEAFF.